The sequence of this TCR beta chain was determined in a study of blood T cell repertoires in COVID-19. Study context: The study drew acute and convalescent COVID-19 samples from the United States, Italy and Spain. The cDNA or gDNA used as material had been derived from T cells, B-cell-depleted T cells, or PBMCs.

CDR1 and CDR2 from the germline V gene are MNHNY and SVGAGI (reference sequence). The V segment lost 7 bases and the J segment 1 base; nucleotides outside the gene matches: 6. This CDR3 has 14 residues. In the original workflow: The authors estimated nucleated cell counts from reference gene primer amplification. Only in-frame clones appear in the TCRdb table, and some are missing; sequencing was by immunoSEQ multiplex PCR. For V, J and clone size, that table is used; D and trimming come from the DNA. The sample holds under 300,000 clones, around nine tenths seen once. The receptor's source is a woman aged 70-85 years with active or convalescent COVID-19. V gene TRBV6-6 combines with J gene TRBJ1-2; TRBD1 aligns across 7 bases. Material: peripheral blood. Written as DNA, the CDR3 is TGTGCCAGCAACAGGGGAGTGGGTAACTATGGCTACACCTTC. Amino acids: CASNRGVGNYGYTF.